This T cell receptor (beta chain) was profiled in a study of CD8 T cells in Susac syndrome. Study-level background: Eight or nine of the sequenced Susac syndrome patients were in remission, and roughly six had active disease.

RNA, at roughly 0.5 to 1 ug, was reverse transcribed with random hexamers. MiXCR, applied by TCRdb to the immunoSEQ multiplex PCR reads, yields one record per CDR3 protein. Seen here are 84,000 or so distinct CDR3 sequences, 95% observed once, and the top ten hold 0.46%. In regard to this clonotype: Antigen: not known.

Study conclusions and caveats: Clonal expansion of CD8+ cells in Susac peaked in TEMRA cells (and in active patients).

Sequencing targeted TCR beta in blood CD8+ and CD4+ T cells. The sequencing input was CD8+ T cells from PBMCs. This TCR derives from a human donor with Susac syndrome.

The chain's CDR3 is CATSDSGRDTGELFF. CDR3 sequence (DNA): TGTGCCACCAGTGATTCGGGTCGGGACACCGGGGAGCTGTTTTTT. The rearrangement joins TRBV24-1 to TRBJ2-2; D unclear. CDR1 and CDR2 from the germline V gene are KGHDR and SFDVKD. V dropped 2 bases and J dropped 3 bases, with 9 bases sitting between them. The CDR3 spans 15 residues.